The clone carrying this T cell receptor beta chain was detected only a few times. Its antigen is unidentified. This sample is part of a study of blood T cells in healthy people across ages. The CDR3 consists of 14 residues. Per the germline V gene, CDR1 is SGHVS and CDR2 is FQNEAQ. V lost 2 bases, J lost 5 bases, and 5 bases stayed unmatched. Study-level points and caveats: Those diversity estimates obtained from one million T cells were thought to be underestimates.

PCR was performed a second time for about 7 to 11 cycles using a sample-barcoded 5' primer and a J-beta primer mix. Via MiXCR, TCRdb re-called the 5' RACE reads, giving one row per CDR3 protein. The table records more than 750,000 distinct CDR3 sequences, almost 30% of them present only once. Donors were systemically healthy Caucasian individuals from Russia aged roughly 6 to 90 years. This sample was shared with a second study, whose subject was T cells of mothers and their children. As that study records: Pairs that are related and pairs that are unrelated have TCR recombination output shaped similarly by thymic selection.

Sequences were obtained from blood. This TCR was recovered from a woman in her thirties or forties in good health. The chain is built from TRBV7-8 and TRBJ1-2; 7 nucleotides agree with TRBD1. CDR3 loop: CASSLNRGRYGYTF. The CDR3, as DNA: TGTGCCAGCAGCTTAAACAGGGGAAGATATGGCTACACCTTC.